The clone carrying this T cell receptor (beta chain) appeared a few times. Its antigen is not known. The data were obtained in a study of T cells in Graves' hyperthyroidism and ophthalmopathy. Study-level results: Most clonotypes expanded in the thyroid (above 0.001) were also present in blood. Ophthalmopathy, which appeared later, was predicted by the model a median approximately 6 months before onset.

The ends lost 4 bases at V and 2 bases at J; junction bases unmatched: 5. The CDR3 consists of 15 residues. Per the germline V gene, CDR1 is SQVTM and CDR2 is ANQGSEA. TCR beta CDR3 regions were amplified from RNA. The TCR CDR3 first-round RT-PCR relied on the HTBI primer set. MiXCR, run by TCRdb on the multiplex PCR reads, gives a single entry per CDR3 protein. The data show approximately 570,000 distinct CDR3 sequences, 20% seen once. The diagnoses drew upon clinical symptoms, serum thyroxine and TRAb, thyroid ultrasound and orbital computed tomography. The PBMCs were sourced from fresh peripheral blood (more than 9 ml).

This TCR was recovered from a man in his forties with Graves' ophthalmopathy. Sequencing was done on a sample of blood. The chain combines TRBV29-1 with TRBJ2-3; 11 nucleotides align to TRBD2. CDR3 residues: CSVVLAGGFTDTQYF. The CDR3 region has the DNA TGCAGCGTTGTTTTAGCGGGAGGGTTCACAGATACGCAGTATTTT.